This TCR beta chain was identified during a study of cytomegalovirus exposure and HLA in healthy donors. The primer mix had 60 Vbeta and 13 Jbeta primers. Sequencing was performed with immunoSEQ multiplex PCR; in TCRdb, only in-frame clones are kept and a portion is missing. The profile shows some 180,000 clones, roughly 77% of them singletons. The CDR3 consists of 15 residues. Germline CDR1 is SGHVS and CDR2 is FQNEAQ. V dropped 3 bases and J dropped 4; count of bases not matched to a gene: 5. The chain couples TRBV7-8 to TRBJ2-2; 7 bases line up with TRBD1. This TCR came from a woman under 40 in good health and CMV-seronegative. Sequenced input: PBMCs. The CDR3 DNA is TGTGCCAGCAGCTTTAGTGAGGGGGCCACCGGGGAGCTGTTTTTT. This codes for CASSFSEGATGELFF.